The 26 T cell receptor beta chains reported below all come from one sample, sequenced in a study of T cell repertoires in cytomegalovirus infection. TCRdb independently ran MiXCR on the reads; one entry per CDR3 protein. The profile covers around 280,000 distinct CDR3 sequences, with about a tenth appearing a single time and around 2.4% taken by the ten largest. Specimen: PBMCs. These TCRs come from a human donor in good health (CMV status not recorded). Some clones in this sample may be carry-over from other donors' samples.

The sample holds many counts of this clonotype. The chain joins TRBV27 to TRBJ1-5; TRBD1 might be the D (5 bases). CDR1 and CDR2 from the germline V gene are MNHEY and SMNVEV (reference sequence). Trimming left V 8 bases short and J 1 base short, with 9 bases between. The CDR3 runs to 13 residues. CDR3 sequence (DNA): TGTGCCAGCCCGGGACCGAGCAATCAGCCCCAGCATTTT. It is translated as CASPGPSNQPQHF.

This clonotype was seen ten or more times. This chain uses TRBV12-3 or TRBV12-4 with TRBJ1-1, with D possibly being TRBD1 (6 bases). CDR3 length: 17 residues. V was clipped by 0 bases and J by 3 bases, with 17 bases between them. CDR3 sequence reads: CASSLAPYGRGYTEAFF. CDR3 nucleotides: TGTGCCAGCAGTTTAGCCCCCTACGGAAGGGGGTACACTGAAGCTTTCTTT.

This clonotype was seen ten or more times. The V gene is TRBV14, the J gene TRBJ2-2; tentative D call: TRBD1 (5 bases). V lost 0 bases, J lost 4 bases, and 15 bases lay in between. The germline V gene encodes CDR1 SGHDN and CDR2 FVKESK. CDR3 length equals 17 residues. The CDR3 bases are TGTGCCAGCAGCCAAGAAAACAGGTCTTTAGGCACCGGGGAGCTGTTTTTT. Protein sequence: CASSQENRSLGTGELFF.

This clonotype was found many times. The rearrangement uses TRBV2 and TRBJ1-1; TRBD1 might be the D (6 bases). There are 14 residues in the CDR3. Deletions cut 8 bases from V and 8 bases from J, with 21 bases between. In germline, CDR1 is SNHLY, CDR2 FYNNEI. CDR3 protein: CASSLRGVAREAFF. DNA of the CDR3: TGTGCCAGCTCCCTGAGGGGGGTGGCAAGGGAAGCTTTCTTT.

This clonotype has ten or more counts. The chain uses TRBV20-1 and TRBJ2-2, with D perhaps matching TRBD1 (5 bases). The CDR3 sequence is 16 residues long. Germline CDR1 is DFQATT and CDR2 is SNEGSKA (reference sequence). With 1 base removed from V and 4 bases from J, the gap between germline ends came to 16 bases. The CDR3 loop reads CSARAKTDSLTGELFF. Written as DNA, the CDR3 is TGCAGTGCTAGAGCGAAGACAGACAGCCTCACCGGGGAGCTGTTTTTT.

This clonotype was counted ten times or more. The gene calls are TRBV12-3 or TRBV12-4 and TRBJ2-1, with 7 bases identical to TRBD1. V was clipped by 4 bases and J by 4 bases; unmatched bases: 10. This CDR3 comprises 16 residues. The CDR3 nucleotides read TGTGCCAGCAGTTCTGGGGACAGCTCTTATTACAATGAGCAGTTCTTC. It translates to CASSSGDSSYYNEQFF.

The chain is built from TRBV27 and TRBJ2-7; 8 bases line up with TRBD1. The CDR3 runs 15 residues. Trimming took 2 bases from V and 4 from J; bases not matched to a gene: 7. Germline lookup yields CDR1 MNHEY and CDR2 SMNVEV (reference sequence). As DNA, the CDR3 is TGTGCCAGCAGTTTAAGGCAGGGGGCCGGATACGAGCAGTACTTC. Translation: CASSLRQGAGYEQYF.

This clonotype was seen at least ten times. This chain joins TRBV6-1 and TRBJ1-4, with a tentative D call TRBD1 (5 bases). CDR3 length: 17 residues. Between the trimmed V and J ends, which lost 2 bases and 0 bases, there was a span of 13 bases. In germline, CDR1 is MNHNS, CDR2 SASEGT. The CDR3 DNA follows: TGTGCCAGCAGTGAAATGCCCCAACAGGCAACTAATGAAAAACTGTTTTTT. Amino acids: CASSEMPQQATNEKLFF.

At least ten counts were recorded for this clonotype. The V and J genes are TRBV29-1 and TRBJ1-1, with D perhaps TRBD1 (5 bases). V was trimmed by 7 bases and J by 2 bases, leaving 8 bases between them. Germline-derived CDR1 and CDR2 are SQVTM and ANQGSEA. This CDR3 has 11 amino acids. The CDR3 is CSGDRNTEAFF. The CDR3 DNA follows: TGCAGCGGTGACAGAAACACTGAAGCTTTCTTT.

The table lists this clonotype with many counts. For the CDR3, the DNA is TGTGCCAGCAGCTTAAATGGGGGGGGCTCCTACAATGAGCAGTTCTTC. Translation gives CASSLNGGGSYNEQFF. The chain combines TRBV7-2 with TRBJ2-1; the match to TRBD2 covers 7 bases. CDR1 SGHTA and CDR2 FQGNSA come from the germline V gene. The CDR3 has 16 residues. J gave up 0 bases and V 2 bases, and 4 bases lay outside the gene matches. Looking up the rest from reference TRBV7-2 and TRBJ2-1 gives the full variable domain: GAGVSQSPSNKVTEKGKDVELRCDPISGHTALYWYRQSLGQGLEFLIYFQGNSAPDKSGLPSDRFSAERTGGSVSTLTIQRTQQEDSAVYLCASSLNGGGSYNEQFFGPGTRLTVL.

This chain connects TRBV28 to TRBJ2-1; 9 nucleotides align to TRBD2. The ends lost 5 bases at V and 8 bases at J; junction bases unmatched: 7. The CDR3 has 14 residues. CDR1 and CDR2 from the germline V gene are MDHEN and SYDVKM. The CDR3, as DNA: TGTGCCAGCAGTCCAGCGGGGGGAGACCATGAGCAGTTCTTC. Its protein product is CASSPAGGDHEQFF.

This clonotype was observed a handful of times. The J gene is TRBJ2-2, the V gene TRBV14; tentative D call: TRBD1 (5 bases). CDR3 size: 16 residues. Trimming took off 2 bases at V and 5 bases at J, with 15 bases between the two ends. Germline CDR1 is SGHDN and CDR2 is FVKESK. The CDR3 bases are TGTGCCAGCAGCCAATACCAGGGTATGAGGACCGGGGAGCTGTTTTTT. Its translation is CASSQYQGMRTGELFF.

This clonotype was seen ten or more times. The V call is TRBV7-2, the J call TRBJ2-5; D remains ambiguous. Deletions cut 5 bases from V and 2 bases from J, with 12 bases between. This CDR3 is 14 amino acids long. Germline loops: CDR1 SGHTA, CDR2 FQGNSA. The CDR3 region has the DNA TGTGCCAGCAGCCTCGGCGAAAAACAAGAGACCCAGTACTTC. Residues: CASSLGEKQETQYF.

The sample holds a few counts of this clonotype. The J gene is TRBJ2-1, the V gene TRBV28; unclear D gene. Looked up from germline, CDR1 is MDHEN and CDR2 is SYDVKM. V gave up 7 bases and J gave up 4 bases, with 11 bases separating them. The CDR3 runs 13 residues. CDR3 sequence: CASTLREYNEQFF. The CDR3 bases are TGTGCCAGCACTCTGCGAGAATACAATGAGCAGTTCTTC.

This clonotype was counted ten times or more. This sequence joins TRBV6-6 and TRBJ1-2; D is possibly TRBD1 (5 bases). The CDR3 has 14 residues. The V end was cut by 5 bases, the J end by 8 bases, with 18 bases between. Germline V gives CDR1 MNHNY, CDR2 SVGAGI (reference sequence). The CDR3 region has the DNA TGTGCCAGCAGTCAAACTTCCGGGGCTGGCGGCTACACCTTC. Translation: CASSQTSGAGGYTF.

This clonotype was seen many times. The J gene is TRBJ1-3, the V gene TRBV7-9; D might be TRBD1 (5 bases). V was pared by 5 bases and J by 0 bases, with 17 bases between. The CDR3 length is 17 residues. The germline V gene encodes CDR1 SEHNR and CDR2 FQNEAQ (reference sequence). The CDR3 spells CASSGPGTDLSGNTIYF. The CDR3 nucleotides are TGTGCCAGCAGCGGGCCCGGGACGGACCTCTCTGGAAACACCATATATTTT. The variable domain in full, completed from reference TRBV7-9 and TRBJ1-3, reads DTGVSQNPRHKITKRGQNVTFRCDPISEHNRLYWYRQTLGQGPEFLTYFQNEAQLEKSRLLSDRFSAERPKGSFSTLEIQRTEQGDSAMYLCASSGPGTDLSGNTIYFGEGSWLTVV.

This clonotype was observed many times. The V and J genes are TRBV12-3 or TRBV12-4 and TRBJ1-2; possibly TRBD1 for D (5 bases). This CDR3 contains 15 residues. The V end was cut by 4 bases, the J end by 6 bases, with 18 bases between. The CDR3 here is CASSSPSDSEHGYTF. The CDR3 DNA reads TGTGCCAGCAGTTCTCCGTCTGACAGTGAGCATGGCTACACCTTC.

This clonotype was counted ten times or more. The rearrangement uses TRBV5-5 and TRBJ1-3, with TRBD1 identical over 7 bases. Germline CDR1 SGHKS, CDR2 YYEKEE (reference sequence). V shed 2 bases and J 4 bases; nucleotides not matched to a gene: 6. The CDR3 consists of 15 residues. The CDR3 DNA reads TGTGCCAGCAGCTTAAACAGGGGATCCGGAAACACCATATATTTT. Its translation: CASSLNRGSGNTIYF.

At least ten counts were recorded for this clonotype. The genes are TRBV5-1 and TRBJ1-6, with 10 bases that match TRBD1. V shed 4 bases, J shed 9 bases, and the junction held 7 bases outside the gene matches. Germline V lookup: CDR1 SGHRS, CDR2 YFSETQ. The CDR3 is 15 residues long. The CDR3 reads CASSPRTGGFSPLHF. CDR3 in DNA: TGCGCCAGCAGCCCCAGGACAGGGGGGTTTTCACCCCTCCACTTT.

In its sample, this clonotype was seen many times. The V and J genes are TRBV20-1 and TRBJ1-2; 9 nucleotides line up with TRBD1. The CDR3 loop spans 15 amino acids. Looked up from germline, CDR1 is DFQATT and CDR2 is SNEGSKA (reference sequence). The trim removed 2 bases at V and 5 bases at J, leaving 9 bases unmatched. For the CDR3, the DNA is TGCAGTGCTAGAATGACAGGGGGAGGAACGTATGGCTACACCTTC. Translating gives CSARMTGGGTYGYTF.

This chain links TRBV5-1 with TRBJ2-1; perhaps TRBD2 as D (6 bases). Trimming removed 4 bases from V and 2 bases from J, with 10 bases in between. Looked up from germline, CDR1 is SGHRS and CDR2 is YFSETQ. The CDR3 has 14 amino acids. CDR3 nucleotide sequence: TGCGCCAGCAGCGGCGCGGGGACCTACAATGAGCAGTTCTTC. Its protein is CASSGAGTYNEQFF. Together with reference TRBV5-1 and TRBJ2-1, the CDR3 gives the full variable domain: KAGVTQTPRYLIKTRGQQVTLSCSPISGHRSVSWYQQTPGQGLQFLFEYFSETQRNKGNFPGRFSGRQFSNSRSEMNVSTLELGDSALYLCASSGAGTYNEQFFGPGTRLTVL.

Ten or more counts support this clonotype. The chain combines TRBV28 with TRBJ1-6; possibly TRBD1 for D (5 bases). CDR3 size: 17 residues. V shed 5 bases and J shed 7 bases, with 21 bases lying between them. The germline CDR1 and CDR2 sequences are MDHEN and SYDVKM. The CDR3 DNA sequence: TGTGCCAGCAGTCTACCAAGGGGACCCCAGGGAAATTCACCCCTCCACTTT. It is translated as CASSLPRGPQGNSPLHF.

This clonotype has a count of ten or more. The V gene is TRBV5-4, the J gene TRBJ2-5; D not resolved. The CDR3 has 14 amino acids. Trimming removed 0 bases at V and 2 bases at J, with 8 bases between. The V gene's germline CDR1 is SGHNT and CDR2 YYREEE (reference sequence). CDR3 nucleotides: TGTGCCAGCAGCTTGGATTCAAAACAAGAGACCCAGTACTTC. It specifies CASSLDSKQETQYF.

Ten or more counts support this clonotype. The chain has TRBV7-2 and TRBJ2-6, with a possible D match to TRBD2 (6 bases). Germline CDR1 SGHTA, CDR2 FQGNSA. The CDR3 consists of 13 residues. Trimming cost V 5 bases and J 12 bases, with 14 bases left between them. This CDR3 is CASSLWGDPVLTF. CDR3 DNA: TGTGCCAGCAGCCTGTGGGGGGACCCCGTCCTGACTTTC.

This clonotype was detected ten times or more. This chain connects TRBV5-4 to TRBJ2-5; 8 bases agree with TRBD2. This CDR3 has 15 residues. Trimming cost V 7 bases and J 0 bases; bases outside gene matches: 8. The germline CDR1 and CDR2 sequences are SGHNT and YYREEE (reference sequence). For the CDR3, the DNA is TGTGCCAGCGGACTAGCCCTGGGGTACCAAGAGACCCAGTACTTC. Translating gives CASGLALGYQETQYF.

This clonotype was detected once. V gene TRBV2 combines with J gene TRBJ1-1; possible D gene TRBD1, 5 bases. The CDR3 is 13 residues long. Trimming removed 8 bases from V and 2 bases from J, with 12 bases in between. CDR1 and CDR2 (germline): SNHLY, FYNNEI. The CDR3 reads CASARGRNTEAFF. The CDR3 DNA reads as TGTGCCAGCGCTCGGGGGAGAAACACTGAAGCTTTCTTT.